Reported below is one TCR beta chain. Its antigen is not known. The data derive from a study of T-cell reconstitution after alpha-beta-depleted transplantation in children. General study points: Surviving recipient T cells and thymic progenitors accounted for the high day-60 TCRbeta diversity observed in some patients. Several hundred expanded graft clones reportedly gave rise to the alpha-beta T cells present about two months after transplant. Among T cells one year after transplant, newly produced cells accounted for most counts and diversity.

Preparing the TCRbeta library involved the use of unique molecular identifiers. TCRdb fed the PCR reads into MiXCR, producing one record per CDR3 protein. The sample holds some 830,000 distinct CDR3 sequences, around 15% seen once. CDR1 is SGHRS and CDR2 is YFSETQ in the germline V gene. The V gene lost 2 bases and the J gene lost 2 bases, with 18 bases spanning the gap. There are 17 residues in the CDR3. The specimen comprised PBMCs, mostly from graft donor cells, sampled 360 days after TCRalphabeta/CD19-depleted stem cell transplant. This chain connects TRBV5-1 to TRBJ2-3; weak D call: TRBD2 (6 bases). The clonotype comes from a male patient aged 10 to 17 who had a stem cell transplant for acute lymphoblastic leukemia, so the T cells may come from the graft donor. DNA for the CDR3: TGCGCCAGCAGCTTTAAGATTAGCGGAGACAACACAGATACGCAGTATTTT. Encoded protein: CASSFKISGDNTDTQYF. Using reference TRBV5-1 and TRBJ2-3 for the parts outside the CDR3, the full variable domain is KAGVTQTPRYLIKTRGQQVTLSCSPISGHRSVSWYQQTPGQGLQFLFEYFSETQRNKGNFPGRFSGRQFSNSRSEMNVSTLELGDSALYLCASSFKISGDNTDTQYFGPGTRLTVL.